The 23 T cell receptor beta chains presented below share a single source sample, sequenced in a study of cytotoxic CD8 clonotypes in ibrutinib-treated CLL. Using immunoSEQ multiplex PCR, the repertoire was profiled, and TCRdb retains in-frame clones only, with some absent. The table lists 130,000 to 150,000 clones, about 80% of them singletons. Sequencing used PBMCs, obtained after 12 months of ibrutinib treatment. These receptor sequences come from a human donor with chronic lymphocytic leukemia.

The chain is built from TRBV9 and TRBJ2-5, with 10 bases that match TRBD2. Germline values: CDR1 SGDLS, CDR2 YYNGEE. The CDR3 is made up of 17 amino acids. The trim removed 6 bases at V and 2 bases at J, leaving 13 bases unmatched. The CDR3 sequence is CASTGGLAGAIQETQYF. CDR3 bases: TGTGCCAGCACCGGAGGGCTAGCGGGAGCGATTCAAGAGACCCAGTACTTC.

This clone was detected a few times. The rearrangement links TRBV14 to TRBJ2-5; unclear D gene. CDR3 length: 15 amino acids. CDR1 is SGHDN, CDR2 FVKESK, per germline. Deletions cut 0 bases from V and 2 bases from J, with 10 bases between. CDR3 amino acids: CASSQDRRPQETQYF. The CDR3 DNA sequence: TGTGCCAGCAGCCAAGATCGTCGGCCTCAAGAGACCCAGTACTTC.

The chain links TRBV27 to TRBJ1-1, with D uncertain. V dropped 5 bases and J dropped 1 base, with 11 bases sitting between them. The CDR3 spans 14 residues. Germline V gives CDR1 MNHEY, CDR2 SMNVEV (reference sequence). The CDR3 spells CASSTKTKNTEAFF. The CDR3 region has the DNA TGTGCCAGCAGTACAAAGACAAAGAACACTGAAGCTTTCTTT.

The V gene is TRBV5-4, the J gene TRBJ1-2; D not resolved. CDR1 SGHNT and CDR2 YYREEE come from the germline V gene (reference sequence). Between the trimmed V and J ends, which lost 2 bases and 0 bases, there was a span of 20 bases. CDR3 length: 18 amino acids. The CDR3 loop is CASSLLSLTRASNYGYTF. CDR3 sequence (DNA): TGTGCCAGCAGCTTACTCTCGTTAACTCGGGCTTCTAACTATGGCTACACCTTC.

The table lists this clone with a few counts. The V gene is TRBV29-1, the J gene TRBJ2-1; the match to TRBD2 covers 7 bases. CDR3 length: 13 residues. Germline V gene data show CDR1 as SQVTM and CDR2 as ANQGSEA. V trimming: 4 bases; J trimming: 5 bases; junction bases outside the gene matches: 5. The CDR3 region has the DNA TGCAGCGTTGTCCTAGCGGTCCACAATGAGCAGTTCTTC. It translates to CSVVLAVHNEQFF.

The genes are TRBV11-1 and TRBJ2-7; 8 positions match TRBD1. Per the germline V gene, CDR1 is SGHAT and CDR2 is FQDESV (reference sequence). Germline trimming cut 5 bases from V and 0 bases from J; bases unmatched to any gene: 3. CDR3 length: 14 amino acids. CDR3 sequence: CASSPDRVSYEQYF. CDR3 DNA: TGTGCCAGCAGCCCGGACAGGGTCTCCTACGAGCAGTACTTC.

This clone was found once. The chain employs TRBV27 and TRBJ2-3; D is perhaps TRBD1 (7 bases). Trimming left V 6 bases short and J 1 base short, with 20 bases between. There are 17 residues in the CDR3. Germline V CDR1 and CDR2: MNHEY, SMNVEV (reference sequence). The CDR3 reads CASSFIADRTGTDTQYF. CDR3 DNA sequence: TGTGCCAGCAGCTTTATAGCGGACAGGACTGGCACAGATACGCAGTATTTT.

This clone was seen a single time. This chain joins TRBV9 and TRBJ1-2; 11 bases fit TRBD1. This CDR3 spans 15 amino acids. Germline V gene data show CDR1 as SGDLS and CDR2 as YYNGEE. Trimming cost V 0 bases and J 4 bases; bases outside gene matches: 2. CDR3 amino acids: CASSVGTGGLYGYTF. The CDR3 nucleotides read TGTGCCAGCAGCGTAGGGACAGGGGGCCTCTATGGCTACACCTTC.

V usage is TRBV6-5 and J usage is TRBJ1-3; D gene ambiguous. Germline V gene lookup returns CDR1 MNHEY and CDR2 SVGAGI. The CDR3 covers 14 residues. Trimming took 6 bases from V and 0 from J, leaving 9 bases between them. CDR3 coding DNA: TGTGCCAGCAGCTATATTAGCTCTGGAAACACCATATATTTT. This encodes CASSYISSGNTIYF.

CDR3 in DNA: TGCGCCAGCAGGATGGACGGGGGTGGTGGAGATACGCAGTATTTT. This gives the protein CASRMDGGGGDTQYF. The rearrangement uses TRBV5-1 and TRBJ2-3; D might be TRBD2 (6 bases). V was pared by 5 bases and J by 5 bases, with 18 bases between. The CDR3 runs to 15 residues. CDR1 and CDR2 (germline): SGHRS, YFSETQ.

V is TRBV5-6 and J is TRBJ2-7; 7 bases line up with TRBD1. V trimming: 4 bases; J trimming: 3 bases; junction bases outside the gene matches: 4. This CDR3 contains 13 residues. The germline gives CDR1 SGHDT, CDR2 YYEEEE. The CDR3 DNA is TGTGCCAGCAGCAGGGACAGCTTCTACGAGCAGTACTTC. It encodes CASSRDSFYEQYF.

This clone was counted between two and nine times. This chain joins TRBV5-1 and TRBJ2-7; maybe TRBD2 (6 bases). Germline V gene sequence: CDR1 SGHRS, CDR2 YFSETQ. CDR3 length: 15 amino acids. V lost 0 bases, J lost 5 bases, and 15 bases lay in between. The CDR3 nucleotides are TGCGCCAGCAGCTTGGGAGTCGGGGGTACGAACGAGCAGTACTTC. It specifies CASSLGVGGTNEQYF.

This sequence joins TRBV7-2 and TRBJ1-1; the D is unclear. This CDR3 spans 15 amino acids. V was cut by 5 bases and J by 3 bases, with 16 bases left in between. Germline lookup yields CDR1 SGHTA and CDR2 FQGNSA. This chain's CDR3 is CASSRQRVQDTEAFF. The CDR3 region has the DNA TGTGCCAGCAGCCGACAAAGGGTGCAGGACACTGAAGCTTTCTTT.

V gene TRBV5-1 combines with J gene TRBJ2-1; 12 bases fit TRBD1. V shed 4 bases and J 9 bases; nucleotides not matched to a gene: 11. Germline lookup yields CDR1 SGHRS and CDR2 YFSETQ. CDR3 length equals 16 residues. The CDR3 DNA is TGCGCCAGCAGCCCCCCCGGGACAGGGGGCTTCGGTGAGCAGTTCTTC. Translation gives CASSPPGTGGFGEQFF.

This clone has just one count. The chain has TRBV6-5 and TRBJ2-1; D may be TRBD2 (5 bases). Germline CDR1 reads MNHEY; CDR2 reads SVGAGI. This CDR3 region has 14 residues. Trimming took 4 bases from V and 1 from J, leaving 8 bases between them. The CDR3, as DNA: TGTGCCAGCAGTTCCTCGGGATCCTACAATGAGCAGTTCTTC. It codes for CASSSSGSYNEQFF.

As DNA, the CDR3 is TGTGCCATCAGTGAGTCGAAAGGTCGGAGCTCTGGGGCCAACGTCCTGACTTTC. Translating gives CAISESKGRSSGANVLTF. The chain links TRBV10-3 to TRBJ2-6, with D unresolved. The CDR3 covers 18 residues. The V and J ends lost 0 bases and 0 bases respectively, with 12 bases between them. In germline, CDR1 is ENHRY, CDR2 SYGVKD.

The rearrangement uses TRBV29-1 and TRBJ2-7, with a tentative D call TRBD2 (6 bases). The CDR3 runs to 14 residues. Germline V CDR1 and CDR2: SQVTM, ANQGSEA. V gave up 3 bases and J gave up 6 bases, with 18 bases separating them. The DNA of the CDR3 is TGCAGCGTTGAGGGTATGGAGGGTGTGGGCGAGCAGTACTTC. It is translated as CSVEGMEGVGEQYF.

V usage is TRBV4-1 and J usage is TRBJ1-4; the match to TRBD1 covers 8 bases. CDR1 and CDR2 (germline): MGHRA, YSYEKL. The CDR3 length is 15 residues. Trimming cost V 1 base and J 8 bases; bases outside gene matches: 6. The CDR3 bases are TGCGCCAGCAGCCAAGTGCAGGGGGCGCGAGAAAAACTGTTTTTT. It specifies CASSQVQGAREKLFF.

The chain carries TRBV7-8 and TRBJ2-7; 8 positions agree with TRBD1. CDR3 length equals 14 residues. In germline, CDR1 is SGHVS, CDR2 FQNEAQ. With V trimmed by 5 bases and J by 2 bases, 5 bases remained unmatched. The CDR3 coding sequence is TGTGCCAGCAGCCAAGACAGGGGCGCCTACGAGCAGTACTTC. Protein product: CASSQDRGAYEQYF.

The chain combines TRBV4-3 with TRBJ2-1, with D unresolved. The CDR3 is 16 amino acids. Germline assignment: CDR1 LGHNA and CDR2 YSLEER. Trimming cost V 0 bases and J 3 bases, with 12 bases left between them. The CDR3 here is CASSQDVVNSYNEQFF. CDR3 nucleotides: TGCGCCAGCAGCCAAGATGTAGTGAATAGCTACAATGAGCAGTTCTTC.

The CDR3 region is CASSQEFTGLETQYF. CDR3 sequence (DNA): TGCGCCAGCAGCCAAGAGTTTACAGGGCTAGAGACCCAGTACTTC. The chain uses TRBV4-3 and TRBJ2-5; D possibly corresponds to TRBD1 (6 bases). V lost 0 bases, J lost 4 bases, and 12 bases lay in between. This CDR3 has 15 residues. Germline V gives CDR1 LGHNA, CDR2 YSLEER.

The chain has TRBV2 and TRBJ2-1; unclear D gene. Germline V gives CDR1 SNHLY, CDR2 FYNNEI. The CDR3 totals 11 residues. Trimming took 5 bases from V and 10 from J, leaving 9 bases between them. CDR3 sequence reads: CASSPVGEQFF. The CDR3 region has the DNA TGTGCCAGCAGTCCCGTCGGGGAGCAGTTCTTC.

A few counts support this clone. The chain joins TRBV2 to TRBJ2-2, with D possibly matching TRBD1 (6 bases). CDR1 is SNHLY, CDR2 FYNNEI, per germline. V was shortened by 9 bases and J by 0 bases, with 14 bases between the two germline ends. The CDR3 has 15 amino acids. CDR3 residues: CASTRDTSNTGELFF. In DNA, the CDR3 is TGTGCCAGTACTAGGGACACTTCGAACACCGGGGAGCTGTTTTTT.